Listed here are 20 T cell receptor beta chains from one sample, sequenced in a study of multiple sclerosis patients with progressive multifocal leukoencephalopathy. Time point indicated: more than ten months of natalizumab therapy. Data came from immunoSEQ multiplex PCR; TCRdb stores just in-frame clones and leaves some out. Seen here are about 25,000 clones, 80% to 95% observed once, and the top ten hold about 2%. Source: PBMCs, taken from a patient treated with natalizumab. These receptors all stem from a man in his thirties or forties with multiple sclerosis.

The chain joins TRBV9 to TRBJ2-3; D unresolved. CDR3 size: 16 residues. Germline CDR1 is SGDLS and CDR2 is YYNGEE. The V and J ends lost 0 bases and 2 bases respectively, with 13 bases between them. CDR3 region: CASSVATMGYTDTQYF. The CDR3 DNA reads TGTGCCAGCAGCGTAGCTACAATGGGCTACACAGATACGCAGTATTTT.

Note on this clone: The sample contains more than one DNA sequence encoding this CDR3. The chain uses TRBV9 and TRBJ2-3; D is unresolved. CDR3 length equals 13 residues. Trimming pared 2 bases from V and 1 base from J, leaving 5 bases between. The V gene's germline CDR1 is SGDLS and CDR2 YYNGEE. Here the CDR3 reads CASSVGGTDTQYF. The CDR3 bases are TGTGCCAGCAGCGTTGGCGGCACAGATACGCAGTATTTT.

This rearrangement joins TRBV27 to TRBJ2-1; no firm D call. Germline values: CDR1 MNHEY, CDR2 SMNVEV (reference sequence). V was clipped by 2 bases and J by 10 bases, with 12 bases between them. This CDR3 is built from 13 residues. The chain's CDR3 is CASSLIKGREQFF. DNA of the CDR3: TGTGCCAGCAGTTTAATTAAGGGTAGAGAGCAGTTCTTC.

This chain uses TRBV7-9 with TRBJ1-2; D call uncertain. This CDR3 comprises 14 residues. The germline V and J ends were trimmed by 5 bases and 4 bases, with 14 bases remaining between them. Germline assignment: CDR1 SEHNR and CDR2 FQNEAQ (reference sequence). CDR3 nucleotides: TGTGCCAGCAGCCCACCCGAAGAGACCTATGGCTACACCTTC. It translates to CASSPPEETYGYTF.

This rearrangement joins TRBV5-6 to TRBJ2-3; 8 bases are a match to TRBD2. The CDR3 totals 15 residues. Trimming at V came to 4 bases and at J to 6 bases, leaving 10 bases not matched to a gene. Germline CDR1 reads SGHDT; CDR2 reads YYEEEE. The CDR3 DNA follows: TGTGCCAGCAGCCGGCTGGTAGCGGGATCCGATACGCAGTATTTT. It specifies CASSRLVAGSDTQYF.

J is TRBJ1-1 and V is TRBV18, with TRBD1 identical over 7 bases. Germline CDR1 is KGHSH and CDR2 is LQKENI. The CDR3 extends over 17 amino acids. V lost 5 bases and J lost 0; bases outside the gene matches: 12. The CDR3 coding sequence is TGTGCCAGCTCATTTATGCCGGGACAGCGAATGAACACTGAAGCTTTCTTT. This gives the protein CASSFMPGQRMNTEAFF.

This sequence joins TRBV18 and TRBJ2-1; 7 bases line up with TRBD2. The CDR3 sequence is 15 residues long. V shed 4 bases, J shed 7 bases, and the junction held 10 bases outside the gene matches. Germline V gene lookup returns CDR1 KGHSH and CDR2 LQKENI. In nucleotides, the CDR3 is TGTGCCAGCTCACGGGGGGGAGGGCCGAGAAATGAGCAGTTCTTC. As protein: CASSRGGGPRNEQFF.

The chain employs TRBV27 and TRBJ2-5; D perhaps matches TRBD2 (6 bases). Per the germline V gene, CDR1 is MNHEY and CDR2 is SMNVEV (reference sequence). This CDR3 has 15 residues. Trimming cost V 8 bases and J 5 bases, with 21 bases left between them. Here the CDR3 reads CASATWEDYGETQYF. The CDR3 DNA reads TGTGCCAGCGCAACTTGGGAGGACTACGGGGAGACCCAGTACTTC.

V usage is TRBV7-6 and J usage is TRBJ2-1; D is unresolved. V dropped 1 base and J dropped 2 bases, with 15 bases sitting between them. This CDR3 region has 17 residues. Germline values: CDR1 SGHVS, CDR2 FNYEAQ. The CDR3 DNA reads TGTGCCAGCAGCTTAGGTGCCGGTGAGGCTCCCTACAATGAGCAGTTCTTC. Translating it yields CASSLGAGEAPYNEQFF.

The chain recombines TRBV6-5 with TRBJ2-3; no clear D. In germline, CDR1 is MNHEY, CDR2 SVGAGI. CDR3 length: 11 residues. The V end was cut by 7 bases, the J end by 6 bases, with 8 bases between. The CDR3 region is CASTSGDTQYF. The CDR3 DNA reads as TGTGCCAGCACTTCCGGGGATACGCAGTATTTT.

V and J are TRBV7-7 and TRBJ2-2; TRBD1 aligns across 8 bases. The germline V gene encodes CDR1 SSHAT and CDR2 FNYEAQ (reference sequence). The CDR3 extends over 15 amino acids. V lost 5 bases, J lost 5 bases, and 7 bases stayed unmatched. The CDR3 sequence is CASSQGQGRTGELFF. DNA for the CDR3: TGTGCCAGCAGCCAAGGACAGGGTAGGACCGGGGAGCTGTTTTTT.

The V and J genes are TRBV9 and TRBJ2-7; 9 bases fit TRBD1. The V segment lost 3 bases and the J segment 0 bases; nucleotides outside the gene matches: 4. The germline V gene encodes CDR1 SGDLS and CDR2 YYNGEE. This CDR3 region has 15 residues. CDR3 sequence (DNA): TGTGCCAGCAGCGCCTGGACAGGGGCCTCCTACGAGCAGTACTTC. Translating it yields CASSAWTGASYEQYF.

The rearrangement uses TRBV19 and TRBJ2-2; no clear D gene. Germline V gene lookup returns CDR1 LNHDA and CDR2 SQIVND (reference sequence). Trimming removed 3 bases from V and 2 bases from J, with 10 bases in between. The CDR3 has 15 residues. The CDR3 DNA reads as TGTGCCAGTAGTATTGACAAGACAAACACCGGGGAGCTGTTTTTT. Its translation: CASSIDKTNTGELFF.

The chain links TRBV11-2 to TRBJ1-1; D remains ambiguous. The V gene's germline CDR1 is SGHAT and CDR2 FQNNGV. The CDR3 is 14 residues long. Trimming cost V 1 base and J 1 base, with 7 bases left between them. As DNA, the CDR3 is TGTGCCAGCAGCTTAGCTCGGGGGAACACTGAAGCTTTCTTT. Its translation: CASSLARGNTEAFF.

V usage is TRBV28 and J usage is TRBJ2-7; TRBD1 matches at 7 bases. CDR3 length: 12 amino acids. CDR1 is MDHEN, CDR2 SYDVKM, per germline. Trimming took 3 bases from V and 9 from J; bases not matched to a gene: 5. In nucleotides, the CDR3 is TGTGCCAGCAGTTTGGGCAGGGGGAGGCAGTACTTC. Translation: CASSLGRGRQYF.

This rearrangement joins TRBV19 to TRBJ2-2; D perhaps matches TRBD1 (6 bases). V lost 4 bases and J lost 3, with 15 bases in between. The germline V gene encodes CDR1 LNHDA and CDR2 SQIVND (reference sequence). The CDR3 contains 16 residues. This chain's CDR3 is CASSTYRVKDTGELFF. The CDR3 DNA is TGTGCCAGTAGTACTTACAGGGTAAAGGACACCGGGGAGCTGTTTTTT.

V is TRBV6-1 and J is TRBJ2-7; D is undetermined. The CDR3 contains 11 residues. Germline V gene lookup returns CDR1 MNHNS and CDR2 SASEGT. Trimming cost V 6 bases and J 1 base, with 4 bases left between them. DNA of the CDR3: TGTGCCAGCAGCCAGTCCTACGAGCAGTACTTC. Translating gives CASSQSYEQYF.

The chain joins TRBV5-8 to TRBJ1-1; perhaps TRBD1 as D (5 bases). The CDR3 is 13 amino acids. V gave up 8 bases and J gave up 1 base, with 12 bases separating them. Germline V lookup: CDR1 SGHTS, CDR2 YDEGEE. The CDR3 loop is CASQAGWNTEAFF. The CDR3 bases are TGTGCCAGTCAAGCAGGGTGGAACACTGAAGCTTTCTTT.

The chain uses TRBV4-3 and TRBJ1-2; the D is unclear. V gave up 0 bases and J gave up 7 bases, with 9 bases separating them. Germline lookup yields CDR1 LGHNA and CDR2 YSLEER. This CDR3 is 13 amino acids long. The CDR3 DNA sequence: TGCGCCAGCAGCCAAGAACCCCAGATTGGCTACACCTTC. Translation gives CASSQEPQIGYTF.

The gene calls are TRBV4-1 and TRBJ2-1; TRBD2 matches 10 bases. Unmatched junction bases numbered 6, after V lost 1 base and J lost 9 bases. Germline V gene lookup returns CDR1 MGHRA and CDR2 YSYEKL. The CDR3 totals 15 residues. The CDR3 DNA sequence: TGCGCCAGCAGCCAAGTGGCTAGCGGGAGTTTTGAGCAGTTCTTC. Its translation: CASSQVASGSFEQFF.